This TCR beta chain appears in the sequencing data of a study of CD8+ T cells in alopecia areata. Across the study: Treated patients were given oral tofacitinib, which was dosed at 5 to 10 mg twice daily.

RNA was extracted and reverse transcribed into cDNA as the sequencing template. Profiled with immunoSEQ multiplex PCR; TCRdb holds only in-frame clones, not every one. The table shows approximately 200,000 clones, with around two fifths occurring only once. The CDR3 runs to 15 residues. The germline V gene encodes CDR1 SQVTM and CDR2 ANQGSEA. Trimming took 5 bases from V and 5 from J, leaving 18 bases between them. The treatment: oral pan-JAK inhibitor, 5-10 mg twice daily. There are a few counts of this clone. The receptor was derived from a human donor with alopecia areata. Sequenced here: CD4+ T cells sorted from blood, sampled at approximately week 36, from a patient treated with tofacitinib. J is TRBJ2-2 and V is TRBV29-1; D is possibly TRBD1 (5 bases). This CDR3 is CSVSRGQTSTGELFF. The CDR3 bases are TGCAGCGTTAGTAGGGGTCAGACATCAACCGGGGAGCTGTTTTTT.